The sample holds many counts of the clone carrying this TCR beta chain. The sample belongs to a study of CD8 T cells in ankylosing spondylitis. Quantitative molecular-barcoded 5'-RACE generated the TCR beta libraries. Each CDR3 protein is one row after TCRdb ran MiXCR on the 5' RACE reads. Of roughly 250,000 distinct CDR3 sequences in the sample, roughly a tenth were seen once. Germline CDR1 and CDR2: DFQATT and SNEGSKA (reference sequence). This CDR3 is 15 amino acids long. The J segment lost 7 bases and the V segment lost 0 bases, leaving 9 bases of the junction unmatched. The chain couples TRBV20-1 to TRBJ1-3, with 7 bases identical to TRBD1. The clonotype was recovered from a male donor with ankylosing spondylitis or in good health (not recorded which). Specimen: blood, either unsorted or a sorted T cell fraction (not recorded which). The CDR3 is CSARDQGGSGNTIYF. The CDR3 DNA sequence: TGCAGTGCTAGAGATCAGGGGGGATCCGGCAACACCATATATTTT.